The source of this T cell receptor (beta chain) is a study of memory CD4+ T cells and cytomegalovirus serostatus. Measured with immunoSEQ multiplex PCR; TCRdb has only the in-frame clones, and not every one. The table records 55,000 to 65,000 clones, more than 75% of them present only once. The germline gives CDR1 LNHDA, CDR2 SQIVND (reference sequence). This CDR3 has 12 amino acids. Single viable CD3+CD4+CD8-CD45RO+ cells were sorted as the memory CD4+ T cells. This receptor was obtained from an adult in good health and CMV-seronegative. The sample comprised memory CD4+ T cells from blood. The chain recombines TRBV19 with TRBJ1-5; no firm D call. CDR3 DNA sequence: TGTGCTAGTGTCCCCCCCAATCAGCCCCAGCATTTT. Amino acids: CASVPPNQPQHF.